This TCR beta chain was identified in a study of shared clonotypes between healthy human individuals. The V end lost 10 bases, the J end lost 5 bases, and 15 bases lay between the germline ends. CDR3 size: 13 residues. The germline V gene encodes CDR1 MDHEN and CDR2 SYDVKM. Only in-frame clones appear in the TCRdb table, and some are missing; sequencing was by immunoSEQ multiplex PCR. The table lists under 350,000 clones, 80% to 90% of them singletons. V and J are TRBV28 and TRBJ2-1; D ambiguous. The specimen sequenced was memory CD8+ T cells sorted from blood. Subset here: CD45RO+ cells pooled with CCR7-negative TemRA cells. The TCR originated in a man between 18 and 29 years old in good health. In DNA, the CDR3 is TGTGCCATAACTGGCCCAGTAGACAATGAGCAGTTCTTC. As protein: CAITGPVDNEQFF.